The next 7 T cell receptor beta chains were all read from a single sample in a study of post-analysis software for immune sequencing data. Unique molecular identifiers had been added to the TCR beta cDNA libraries. MiXCR, applied by TCRdb to the PCR reads, yields one record per CDR3 protein. The sample contains hundreds of thousands of distinct CDR3 sequences, 55% to 60% of which appear only once. Which antigens these TCRs recognize remains unknown. Whole-study results and caveats: TRBV5-6, TRBV5-1 and TRBV20-1 belonged to a set of about five TRBV segments that were more frequent in patients than controls.

Material for sequencing was blood. These receptors all stem from a girl under 10 years old with multiple sclerosis.

J is TRBJ1-1 and V is TRBV2, with 8 bases lining up with TRBD1. This CDR3 spans 16 amino acids. Trimming at V came to 6 bases and at J to 1 base, leaving 10 bases not matched to a gene. Germline V gives CDR1 SNHLY, CDR2 FYNNEI. The CDR3 DNA reads TGTGCCAGCAGGTATGACAGGGGAGGGGAGAACACTGAAGCTTTCTTT. Translating gives CASRYDRGGENTEAFF. Based on the CDR3 plus reference TRBV2 and TRBJ1-1, the full variable domain is EPEVTQTPSHQVTQMGQEVILRCVPISNHLYFYWYRQILGQKVEFLVSFYNNEISEKSEIFDDQFSVERPDGSNFTLKIRSTKLEDSAMYFCASRYDRGGENTEAFFGQGTRLTVV.

The genes are TRBV20-1 and TRBJ2-4, with 8 positions matching TRBD2. The germline gives CDR1 DFQATT, CDR2 SNEGSKA (reference sequence). The CDR3 is made up of 12 amino acids. Trimming cost V 1 base and J 11 bases; bases outside gene matches: 4. The CDR3 sequence: CSARAGGGVQYF. CDR3 nucleotides: TGCAGTGCTAGAGCGGGAGGGGGAGTTCAGTACTTC.

The chain links TRBV9 to TRBJ2-1; possibly TRBD2 for D (7 bases). The germline CDR1 and CDR2 sequences are SGDLS and YYNGEE. The CDR3 contains 15 residues. V shed 4 bases and J shed 5 bases, with 16 bases lying between them. This chain's CDR3 is CASSPRGGDNNEQFF. The CDR3 coding sequence is TGTGCCAGCAGCCCGAGGGGGGGAGACAACAATGAGCAGTTCTTC.

V gene TRBV10-3 combines with J gene TRBJ2-7; D could derive from TRBD1 or TRBD2 (6 bases each). CDR1 is ENHRY, CDR2 SYGVKD, per germline. V was shortened by 10 bases and J by 6 bases, with 16 bases between the two germline ends. CDR3 length: 12 residues. The CDR3 spells CASSREGGEQYF. The CDR3 DNA is TGTGCCAGCTCCCGAGAGGGGGGCGAGCAGTACTTC.

The rearrangement joins TRBV20-1 to TRBJ1-1, with 8 bases identical to TRBD1. This CDR3 has 14 residues. Germline assignment: CDR1 DFQATT and CDR2 SNEGSKA (reference sequence). V lost 6 bases and J lost 1; bases outside the gene matches: 7. The CDR3 DNA is TGCAGTGCGAGCACAGGGGGATCGAACACTGAAGCTTTCTTT. Residues: CSASTGGSNTEAFF.

V is TRBV20-1 and J is TRBJ2-1; D is possibly TRBD2 (7 bases). V was clipped by 8 bases and J by 2 bases, with 19 bases between them. Germline V gene data show CDR1 as DFQATT and CDR2 as SNEGSKA (reference sequence). This CDR3 is built from 15 residues. CDR3 DNA: TGCAGTACCTCAAGGGGGGGGGCCCCCTACAATGAGCAGTTCTTC. Translating it yields CSTSRGGAPYNEQFF.

The table lists this clonotype with a few counts. The chain couples TRBV29-1 to TRBJ2-1; 11 nucleotides match TRBD1. The CDR3 is 14 residues long. Trimming removed 3 bases from V and 5 bases from J; junction bases left unmatched: 3. The germline V gene encodes CDR1 SQVTM and CDR2 ANQGSEA. CDR3 region: CSVEGTGGDNEQFF. CDR3 bases: TGCAGCGTTGAGGGGACAGGGGGGGACAATGAGCAGTTCTTC.